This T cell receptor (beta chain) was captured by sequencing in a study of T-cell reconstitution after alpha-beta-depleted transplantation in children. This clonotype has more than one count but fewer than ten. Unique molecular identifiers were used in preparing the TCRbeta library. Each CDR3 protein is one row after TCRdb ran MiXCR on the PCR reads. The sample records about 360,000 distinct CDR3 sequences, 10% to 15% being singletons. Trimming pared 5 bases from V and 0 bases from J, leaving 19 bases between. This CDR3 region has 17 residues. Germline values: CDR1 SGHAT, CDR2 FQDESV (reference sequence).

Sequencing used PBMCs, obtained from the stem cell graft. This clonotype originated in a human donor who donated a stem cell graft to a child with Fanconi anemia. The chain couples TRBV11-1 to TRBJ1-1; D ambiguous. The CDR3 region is CASSPEGGLFMNTEAFF. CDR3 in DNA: TGTGCCAGCAGCCCAGAGGGTGGTTTGTTCATGAACACTGAAGCTTTCTTT. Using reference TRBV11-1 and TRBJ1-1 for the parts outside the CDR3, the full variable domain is EAEVAQSPRYKITEKSQAVAFWCDPISGHATLYWYRQILGQGPELLVQFQDESVVDDSQLPKDRFSAERLKGVDSTLKIQPAELGDSAMYLCASSPEGGLFMNTEAFFGQGTRLTVV.